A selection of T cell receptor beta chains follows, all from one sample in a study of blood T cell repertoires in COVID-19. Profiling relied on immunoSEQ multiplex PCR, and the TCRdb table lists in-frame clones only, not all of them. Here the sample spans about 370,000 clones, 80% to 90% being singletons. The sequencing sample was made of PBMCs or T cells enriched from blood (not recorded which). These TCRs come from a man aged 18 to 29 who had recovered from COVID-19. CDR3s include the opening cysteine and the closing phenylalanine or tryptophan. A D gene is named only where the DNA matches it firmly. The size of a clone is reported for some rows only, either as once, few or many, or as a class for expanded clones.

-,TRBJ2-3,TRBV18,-,CASSPQQRRTTDTQYF,TGTGCCAGCTCACCACAGCAGCGGAGAACCACAGATACGCAGTATTTT
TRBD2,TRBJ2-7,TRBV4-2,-,CASSQEVGREMNEQYF,TGTGCCAGCAGCCAAGAGGTTGGGCGGGAGATGAACGAGCAGTACTTC
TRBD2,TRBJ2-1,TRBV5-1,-,CASSLALRGYNEQFF,TGCGCCAGCAGCTTGGCTTTGCGGGGGTACAATGAGCAGTTCTTC
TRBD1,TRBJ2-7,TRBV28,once,CASSLAGTGIHEQYF,TGTGCCAGCAGCTTGGCCGGGACAGGGATCCACGAGCAGTACTTC
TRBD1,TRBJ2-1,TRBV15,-,CATSRAGTGANEQFF,TGTGCCACCAGCAGAGCCGGGACAGGGGCCAATGAGCAGTTCTTC
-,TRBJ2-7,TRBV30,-,CAWSQGVEQYF,TGTGCCTGGAGTCAAGGGGTCGAGCAGTACTTC
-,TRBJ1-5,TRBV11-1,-,CASSLNNDQPQHF,TGTGCCAGCAGCTTAAACAACGATCAGCCCCAGCATTTT
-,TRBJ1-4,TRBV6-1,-,CASSEALQRKKLFF,TGTGCCAGCAGTGAAGCGCTTCAGCGGAAAAAACTGTTTTTT
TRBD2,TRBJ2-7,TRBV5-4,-,CASSPRTSSEQYF,TGTGCCAGCAGCCCTCGGACTAGCTCCGAGCAGTACTTC
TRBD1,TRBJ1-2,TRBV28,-,CASSQGDLGYGYTF,TGTGCCAGCAGTCAGGGGGATCTGGGCTATGGCTACACCTTC
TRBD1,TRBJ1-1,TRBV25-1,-,CASSEWGDRGLPNTEAFF,TGTGCCAGCAGTGAATGGGGAGACAGGGGCCTTCCGAACACTGAAGCTTTCTTT
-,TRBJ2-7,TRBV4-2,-,CASSQAGQGTYEQYF,TGTGCCAGCAGCCAAGCGGGTCAGGGGACCTACGAGCAGTACTTC
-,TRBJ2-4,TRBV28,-,CASGSGLTKNIQYF,TGTGCCAGCGGATCGGGGTTAACCAAAAACATTCAGTACTTC
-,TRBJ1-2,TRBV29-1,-,CSVGTAGGSYGYTF,TGCAGCGTTGGAACCGCCGGGGGGTCCTATGGCTACACCTTC
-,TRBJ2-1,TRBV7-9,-,CATGPESDNEQFF,TGTGCCACTGGCCCGGAGTCGGACAATGAGCAGTTCTTC
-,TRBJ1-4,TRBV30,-,CAWSRGGTNEKLFF,TGTGCCTGGAGTAGGGGGGGGACTAATGAAAAACTGTTTTTT
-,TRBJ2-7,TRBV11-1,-,CASSLAGRSGEQYF,TGTGCCAGCAGCTTAGCGGGCAGGAGCGGCGAGCAGTACTTC
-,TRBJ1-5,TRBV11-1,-,CASPNVGPRQPQHF,TGTGCCAGCCCCAACGTGGGCCCTCGGCAGCCCCAGCATTTT
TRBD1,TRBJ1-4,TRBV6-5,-,CASRTLTGQGGKLFF,TGTGCCAGCAGGACTCTTACGGGACAGGGTGGAAAACTGTTTTTT
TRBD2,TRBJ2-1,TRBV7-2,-,CASSLVASGYNEQFF,TGTGCCAGCAGCTTAGTGGCTAGCGGGTACAATGAGCAGTTCTTC
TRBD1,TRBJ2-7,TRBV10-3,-,CAIGQENYEQYF,TGTGCCATCGGACAGGAAAACTACGAGCAGTACTTC
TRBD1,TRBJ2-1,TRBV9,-,CASSVGWGQGNEQFF,TGTGCCAGCAGCGTAGGTTGGGGACAGGGGAATGAGCAGTTCTTC
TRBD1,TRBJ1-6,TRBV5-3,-,CARNTGQGIYWPLHF,TGTGCCAGAAATACGGGACAGGGGATTTATTGGCCCCTCCACTTT
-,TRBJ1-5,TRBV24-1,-,CATSDGTGIMNQPQHF,TGTGCCACCAGTGATGGAACAGGGATTATGAATCAGCCCCAGCATTTT
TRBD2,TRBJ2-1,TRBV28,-,CASSLGEASGILIEFF,TGTGCCAGCAGTTTAGGTGAGGCTAGCGGGATATTGATTGAGTTCTTC
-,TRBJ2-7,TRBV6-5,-,CASSRSAENYEQYF,TGTGCCAGCAGTCGGTCAGCGGAGAACTACGAGCAGTACTTC
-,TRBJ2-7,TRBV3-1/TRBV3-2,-,CASSHIAQPTYEQYF,TGTGCCAGCAGCCATATAGCGCAACCAACCTACGAGCAGTACTTC
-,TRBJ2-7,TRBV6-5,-,CASSPGLIYEQYF,TGTGCCAGCAGTCCCGGACTTATCTACGAGCAGTACTTC
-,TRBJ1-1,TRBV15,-,CATSRARQNTEAFF,TGTGCCACCAGCAGAGCAAGACAGAACACTGAAGCTTTCTTT
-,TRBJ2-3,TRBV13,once,CASSLQGDTQYF,TGTGCCAGCAGCTTACAGGGGGATACGCAGTATTTT
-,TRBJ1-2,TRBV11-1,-,CASSRNAYSYTF,TGTGCCAGCAGCCGTAACGCGTATAGCTACACCTTC
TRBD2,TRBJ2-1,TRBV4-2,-,CASSQDRAGGLDEQFF,TGTGCCAGCAGCCAAGATCGAGCGGGGGGGTTGGATGAGCAGTTCTTC
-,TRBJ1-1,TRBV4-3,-,CASSQEIEGVEAFF,TGCGCCAGCAGCCAAGAGATTGAGGGAGTTGAAGCTTTCTTT
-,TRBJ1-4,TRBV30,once,CAWSVFVENEKLFF,TGTGCCTGGAGTGTTTTCGTAGAAAATGAAAAACTGTTTTTT
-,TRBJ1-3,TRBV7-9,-,CASSPVAVSGNTIYF,TGTGCCAGCAGCCCGGTGGCGGTCTCTGGAAACACCATATATTTT
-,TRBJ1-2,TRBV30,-,CAWTEREYGYTF,TGTGCCTGGACGGAAAGGGAGTATGGCTACACCTTC
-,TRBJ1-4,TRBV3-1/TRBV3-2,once,CASSPGRAEKLFF,TGTGCCAGCAGCCCGGGTCGAGCTGAAAAACTGTTTTTT
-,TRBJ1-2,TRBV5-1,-,CASSLGEVAAYGYTF,TGCGCCAGCAGCTTGGGGGAGGTAGCCGCCTATGGCTACACCTTC
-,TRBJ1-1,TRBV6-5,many,CASSWGQNTEAFF,TGTGCCAGCAGTTGGGGACAGAACACTGAAGCTTTCTTT
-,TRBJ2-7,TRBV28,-,CASRTGYEQYF,TGTGCCAGCAGAACAGGGTACGAGCAGTACTTC
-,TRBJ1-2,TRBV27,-,CASRSSENYGYTF,TGTGCCAGCAGAAGCTCCGAGAACTATGGCTACACCTTC
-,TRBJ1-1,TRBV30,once,CAWTRQENTEAFF,TGTGCCTGGACCCGACAGGAGAACACTGAAGCTTTCTTT
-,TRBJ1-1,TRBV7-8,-,CASSLYSFTFGAFF,TGTGCCAGCAGCTTATACAGCTTCACCTTTGGAGCTTTCTTT